The 15 T cell receptor beta chains presented below share a single source sample, sequenced in a study of cytomegalovirus exposure and HLA in healthy donors. TCRdb's copy holds only in-frame clones and misses some; the assay was immunoSEQ multiplex PCR. The sample includes 150,000 to 200,000 clones, about four fifths of them seen just once. The specimen was PBMCs. These receptor sequences come from a man aged 18 to 29 in good health and CMV-seropositive.

This rearrangement joins TRBV9 to TRBJ2-7; unclear D gene. Per the germline V gene, CDR1 is SGDLS and CDR2 is YYNGEE. CDR3 length equals 15 residues. Trimming shortened V by 0 bases and J by 3 bases, and 13 bases separated the two germline ends. The CDR3, as DNA: TGTGCCAGCAGCGTAGACCCGGGTTCAAGCTACGAGCAGTACTTC. This codes for CASSVDPGSSYEQYF.

Details on this clone: The same CDR3 also results from other DNA sequences found in this sample. J is TRBJ2-1 and V is TRBV7-7; D uncertain. V shed 3 bases and J shed 4 bases, with 7 bases lying between them. CDR1 is SSHAT, CDR2 FNYEAQ, per germline (reference sequence). The length of the CDR3 is 13 residues. In DNA, the CDR3 is TGTGCCAGCAGCTTCGACACATACAATGAGCAGTTCTTC. This translates into CASSFDTYNEQFF.

This sequence joins TRBV5-6 and TRBJ2-1; D possibly corresponds to TRBD2 (6 bases). Deletions cut 2 bases from V and 2 bases from J, with 11 bases between. Germline values: CDR1 SGHDT, CDR2 YYEEEE. The CDR3 extends over 15 amino acids. The CDR3 sequence: CASSLGGSAYNEQFF. CDR3 nucleotides: TGTGCCAGCAGCTTAGGAGGGAGTGCCTACAATGAGCAGTTCTTC.

The chain joins TRBV28 to TRBJ2-3; D possibly corresponds to TRBD2 (6 bases). CDR3 length: 18 amino acids. V shed 7 bases and J shed 0 bases, with 23 bases lying between them. From germline, CDR1 is MDHEN and CDR2 SYDVKM. CDR3 coding DNA: TGTGCCAGCACCCCCCGGGCGCCTCGGAGGGAGAGCACAGATACGCAGTATTTT. It translates to CASTPRAPRRESTDTQYF.

This rearrangement joins TRBV25-1 to TRBJ2-1; 14 positions agree with TRBD2. The CDR3 sequence is 16 residues long. V shed 7 bases, J shed 9 bases, and the junction held 11 bases outside the gene matches. Germline V gene data show CDR1 as MGHDK and CDR2 as SYGVNS. The CDR3 loop is CASNPLTSGRGSEQFF. CDR3 in DNA: TGTGCCAGCAACCCACTGACTAGCGGGAGGGGGAGTGAGCAGTTCTTC.

The CDR3 bases are TGTGCCAGCAGCCTATGGGGGACTAGCGGGATACATGAGCAGTTCTTC. Amino acids: CASSLWGTSGIHEQFF. The chain is built from TRBV13 and TRBJ2-1, with 13 bases matching TRBD2. CDR1 PRHDT and CDR2 FYEKMQ come from the germline V gene (reference sequence). There are 16 residues in the CDR3. V shed 5 bases and J 8 bases; nucleotides not matched to a gene: 9.

The J gene is TRBJ2-2, the V gene TRBV27, with 8 bases lining up with TRBD1. CDR1 and CDR2 (germline): MNHEY, SMNVEV (reference sequence). This CDR3 has 16 amino acids. V gave up 4 bases and J gave up 3 bases; unmatched junction bases: 7. The CDR3 spells CASSYDRGRDTGELFF. For the CDR3, the DNA is TGTGCCAGCAGTTACGACAGGGGAAGGGACACCGGGGAGCTGTTTTTT.

The chain is built from TRBV4-3 and TRBJ2-7; TRBD2 matches at 9 bases. V gave up 1 base and J gave up 0 bases; unmatched junction bases: 10. The CDR3 length is 18 residues. Germline loops: CDR1 LGHNA, CDR2 YSLEER. The CDR3 reads CASSQGLAGGSYSYEQYF. In DNA form, the CDR3 reads TGCGCCAGCAGCCAAGGTCTGGCGGGAGGGAGTTACTCCTACGAGCAGTACTTC.

This chain connects TRBV20-1 to TRBJ1-2; D remains ambiguous. Trimming shortened V by 6 bases and J by 8 bases, and 10 bases separated the two germline ends. The CDR3 spans 10 residues. Per germline, CDR1 DFQATT and CDR2 SNEGSKA (reference sequence). CDR3 sequence reads: CSAPEWGYTF. In nucleotides, the CDR3 is TGCAGTGCCCCGGAGTGGGGCTACACCTTC.

The chain is built from TRBV6-5 and TRBJ2-7, with 14 bases identical to TRBD2. V lost 6 bases, J lost 6 bases, and 7 bases stayed unmatched. The CDR3 length is 15 residues. CDR1 and CDR2 from the germline V gene are MNHEY and SVGAGI. The CDR3, as DNA: TGTGCCAGCAGAAAGACTAGCGGGAGGGCTGGCGAGCAGTACTTC. Its translation is CASRKTSGRAGEQYF.

The rearrangement links TRBV19 to TRBJ1-1; 7 bases are shared with TRBD1. The CDR3 length is 17 residues. Germline CDR1 LNHDA, CDR2 SQIVND (reference sequence). V lost 5 bases, J lost 0 bases, and 12 bases stayed unmatched. The DNA for the CDR3 is TGTGCCAGTAGTTATTTACGACAGGGACTCATGAACACTGAAGCTTTCTTT. Translation gives CASSYLRQGLMNTEAFF. Drawing the rest from reference TRBV19 and TRBJ1-1, the complete variable domain is DGGITQSPKYLFRKEGQNVTLSCEQNLNHDAMYWYRQDPGQGLRLIYYSQIVNDFQKGDIAEGYSVSREKKESFPLTVTSAQKNPTAFYLCASSYLRQGLMNTEAFFGQGTRLTVV.

The CDR3 DNA is TGCATCCCCCATGGGGGGAATGAGCAGTTCTTC. The encoded protein is CIPHGGNEQFF. The J gene is TRBJ2-1, the V gene TRBV29-1, with D tentatively TRBD2 (6 bases). Germline CDR1 and CDR2: SQVTM and ANQGSEA. The CDR3 totals 11 residues.

The chain has TRBV27 and TRBJ1-5; D gene uncertain. The CDR3 has 13 amino acids. Germline CDR1 MNHEY, CDR2 SMNVEV (reference sequence). The V and J ends lost 0 bases and 5 bases respectively, with 5 bases between them. CDR3 nucleotide sequence: TGTGCCAGCAGTTTATCATCTTATCAGCCCCAGCATTTT. It encodes CASSLSSYQPQHF.

This rearrangement joins TRBV27 to TRBJ2-7; D is perhaps TRBD1 (6 bases). V dropped 5 bases and J dropped 0 bases, with 8 bases sitting between them. CDR3 length: 13 amino acids. The V gene's germline CDR1 is MNHEY and CDR2 SMNVEV (reference sequence). The CDR3 is CASSTGPSYEQYF. In DNA, the CDR3 is TGTGCCAGCAGTACAGGGCCCTCCTACGAGCAGTACTTC.

The genes are TRBV20-1 and TRBJ1-2; TRBD1 aligns across 8 bases. The V gene's germline CDR1 is DFQATT and CDR2 SNEGSKA (reference sequence). The CDR3 is 11 amino acids. The CDR3 loop reads CSAGGERGYTF. DNA of the CDR3: TGCAGCGCAGGGGGCGAAAGAGGCTACACCTTC.